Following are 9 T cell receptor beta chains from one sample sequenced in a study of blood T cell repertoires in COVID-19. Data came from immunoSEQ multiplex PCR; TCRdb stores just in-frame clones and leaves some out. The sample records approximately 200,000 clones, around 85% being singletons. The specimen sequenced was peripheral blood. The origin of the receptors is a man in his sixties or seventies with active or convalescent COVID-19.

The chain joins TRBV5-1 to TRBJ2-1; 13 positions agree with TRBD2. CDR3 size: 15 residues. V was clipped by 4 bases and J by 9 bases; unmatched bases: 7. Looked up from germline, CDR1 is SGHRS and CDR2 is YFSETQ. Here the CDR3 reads CASSPGTSGKGEQFF. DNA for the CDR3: TGCGCCAGCAGCCCCGGGACTAGCGGGAAAGGTGAGCAGTTCTTC. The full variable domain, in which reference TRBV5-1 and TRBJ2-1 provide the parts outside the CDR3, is KAGVTQTPRYLIKTRGQQVTLSCSPISGHRSVSWYQQTPGQGLQFLFEYFSETQRNKGNFPGRFSGRQFSNSRSEMNVSTLELGDSALYLCASSPGTSGKGEQFFGPGTRLTVL.

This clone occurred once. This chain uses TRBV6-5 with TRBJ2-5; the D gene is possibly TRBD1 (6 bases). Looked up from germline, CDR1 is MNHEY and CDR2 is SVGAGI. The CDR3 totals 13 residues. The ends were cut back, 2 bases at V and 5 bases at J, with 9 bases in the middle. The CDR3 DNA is TGTGCCAGCAGTTACGGGGGCTGGGAGACCCAGTACTTC. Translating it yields CASSYGGWETQYF.

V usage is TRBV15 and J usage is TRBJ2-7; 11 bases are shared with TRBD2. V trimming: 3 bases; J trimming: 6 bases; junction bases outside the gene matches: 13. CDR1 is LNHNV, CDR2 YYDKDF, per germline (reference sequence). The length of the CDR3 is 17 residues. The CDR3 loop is CATSSTILTSGKGEQYF. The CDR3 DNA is TGTGCCACCAGCAGCACTATTCTGACTAGCGGGAAGGGCGAGCAGTACTTC.

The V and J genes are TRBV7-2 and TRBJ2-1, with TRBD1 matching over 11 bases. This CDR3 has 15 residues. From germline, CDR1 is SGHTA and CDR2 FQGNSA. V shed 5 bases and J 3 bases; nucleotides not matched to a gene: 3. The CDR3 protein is CASSGGTGGYNEQFF. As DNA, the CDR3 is TGTGCCAGCAGCGGTGGGACAGGGGGCTACAATGAGCAGTTCTTC.

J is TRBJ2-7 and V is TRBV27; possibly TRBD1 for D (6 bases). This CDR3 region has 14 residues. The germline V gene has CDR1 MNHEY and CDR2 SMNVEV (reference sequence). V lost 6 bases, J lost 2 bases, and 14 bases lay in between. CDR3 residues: CASSPTGVTYEQYF. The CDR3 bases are TGTGCCAGCAGCCCGACAGGAGTTACCTACGAGCAGTACTTC.

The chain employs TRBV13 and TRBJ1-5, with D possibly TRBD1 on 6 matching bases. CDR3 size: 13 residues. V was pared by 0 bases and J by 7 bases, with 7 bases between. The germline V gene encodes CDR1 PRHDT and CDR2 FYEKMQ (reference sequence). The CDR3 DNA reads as TGTGCCAGCAGCTTAGGAGGGGGACAGCCCCAGCATTTT. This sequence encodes CASSLGGGQPQHF.

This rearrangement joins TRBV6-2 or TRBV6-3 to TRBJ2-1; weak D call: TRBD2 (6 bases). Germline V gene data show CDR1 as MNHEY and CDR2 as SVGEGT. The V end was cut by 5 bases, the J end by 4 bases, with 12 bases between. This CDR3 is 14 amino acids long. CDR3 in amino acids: CASSKPTSYNEQFF. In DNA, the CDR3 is TGTGCCAGCAGTAAGCCGACTAGTTACAATGAGCAGTTCTTC.

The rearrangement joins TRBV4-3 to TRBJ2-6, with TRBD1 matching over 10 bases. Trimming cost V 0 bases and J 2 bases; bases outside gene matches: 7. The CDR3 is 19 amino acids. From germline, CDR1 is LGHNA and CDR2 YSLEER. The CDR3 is CASSQDLPGQGTGANVLTF. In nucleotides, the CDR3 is TGCGCCAGCAGCCAAGACCTGCCGGGACAGGGGACTGGGGCCAACGTCCTGACTTTC.

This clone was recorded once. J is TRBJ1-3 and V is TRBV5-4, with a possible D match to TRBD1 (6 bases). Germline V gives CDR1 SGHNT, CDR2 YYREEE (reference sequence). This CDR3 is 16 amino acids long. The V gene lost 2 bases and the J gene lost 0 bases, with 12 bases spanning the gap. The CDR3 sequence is CASSLGQLRSGNTIYF. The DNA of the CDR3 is TGTGCCAGCAGCTTAGGACAGCTCCGCTCTGGAAACACCATATATTTT.